One and the same sample provided the 18 T cell receptor beta chains below, sequenced in a study of read filtering for tumor transcriptome and immune sequencing (TCRdb year 2020). Data came from an Illumina HiSeq 4000. TCR libraries were constructed from about 400 ng RNA using the Immunoverse kit, and molecular barcoded adaptors covering alpha/delta and beta/gamma chains were employed. TCRdb redid the processing of the public reads, applying fastp at Q25 and MiXCR, and retained in-frame beta chains. One record per CDR3 amino acid sequence lists the most common genes and DNA. The sample table lists 50,000 or so distinct CDR3 sequences, approximately 18% of them with a count of one. About 16% of the sample is in the top ten clones. Sequences were obtained from a population of CD138-negative cells sorted from bone marrow. The meaning of the sample's cell subset or site label: bone marrow mononuclear cells depleted of CD138+ plasma/myeloma cells by negative magnetic selection. Receptors were obtained from a donor at least 40 years old with multiple myeloma.

This clonotype was recorded many times. In DNA form, the CDR3 reads TGCGCCAGCAGCTTGGCAGGGGTAGTTGGCGGGGGAACGGACCAAGAGACCCAGTACTTC. The encoded protein is CASSLAGVVGGGTDQETQYF. The chain joins TRBV5-1 to TRBJ2-5; D may be TRBD2 (7 bases). Deletions cut 0 bases from V and 0 bases from J, with 24 bases between. The CDR3 extends over 20 amino acids. Germline V lookup: CDR1 SGHRS, CDR2 YFSETQ.

The sample holds many counts of this clonotype. The chain combines TRBV5-1 with TRBJ2-1; 8 bases match TRBD2. Germline trimming cut 0 bases from V and 10 bases from J; bases unmatched to any gene: 15. This CDR3 region has 17 residues. Germline V gives CDR1 SGHRS, CDR2 YFSETQ. The DNA for the CDR3 is TGCGCCAGCAGCTTGGGACCCCTAGCGGGCTCGGCGAAGGAGCAGTTCTTC. Amino acid sequence: CASSLGPLAGSAKEQFF.

This clonotype was detected ten times or more. The V gene is TRBV7-3, the J gene TRBJ1-2; 7 nucleotides agree with TRBD1. V lost 4 bases and J lost 6; bases outside the gene matches: 5. Germline V gene sequence: CDR1 SGHTA, CDR2 FQGTGA. The CDR3 spans 13 residues. CDR3 coding DNA: TGTGCCAGCAGCTACCGACAGGGCCATGGCTACACCTTC. Protein: CASSYRQGHGYTF.

Remarks on this clonotype: A read error is likely, as this CDR3 ends without the conserved phenylalanine or tryptophan. This chain links TRBV29-1 with TRBJ2-1; D is uncertain. V lost 4 bases, J lost 5 bases, and 12 bases lay in between. The CDR3 length is 13 residues. CDR1 and CDR2 (germline): SQVTM, ANQGSEA. DNA for the CDR3: TGCAGCGTTGGCCTGCAGGCGAACAATGAGCAGTTCCTC. This encodes CSVGLQANNEQFL.

The sample holds many counts of this clonotype. The V and J genes are TRBV19 and TRBJ2-1, with D possibly called TRBD1 or TRBD2 (5 bases each). Germline CDR1 and CDR2: LNHDA and SQIVND (reference sequence). The CDR3 covers 11 residues. V was clipped by 3 bases and J by 11 bases, with 8 bases between them. The CDR3 nucleotides are TGTGCCAGTAGTATGGGGGAGAAGCAGTTCTTC. Translated, it gives CASSMGEKQFF.

This clonotype was counted ten times or more. The gene calls are TRBV6-2 or TRBV6-3 and TRBJ2-1; 7 bases are a match to TRBD1. Germline V gene sequence: CDR1 MNHEY, CDR2 SVGEGT. This CDR3 region has 18 residues. The V and J ends lost 4 bases and 2 bases, in that order; junction bases with no gene match: 14. The CDR3 DNA reads TGTGCCAGCAGTTCCGGGACAGAACCCTTCTTGACCTACAATGAGCAGTTCTTC. Amino acid sequence: CASSSGTEPFLTYNEQFF.

This clonotype was recorded many times. The CDR3 DNA follows: TGTGCCAGCTCACCACCCAGAGACAGGGGGGCCTACGAGCAGTACTTC. This codes for CASSPPRDRGAYEQYF. The genes are TRBV18 and TRBJ2-7, with TRBD1 identical over 9 bases. CDR3 length: 16 residues. The junction had 5 bases not matched to a gene; V was cut back by 0 bases and J by 2 bases. Germline V gene sequence: CDR1 KGHSH, CDR2 LQKENI.

This clonotype was seen ten or more times. The CDR3 bases are TGTGCCAGTAGCCCAAGTGGAGTAGCAGATACGCAGTATTTT. Translated, it gives CASSPSGVADTQYF. The gene calls are TRBV19 and TRBJ2-3; D gene ambiguous. V shed 6 bases and J shed 4 bases, with 14 bases lying between them. The CDR3 has 14 residues. From germline, CDR1 is LNHDA and CDR2 SQIVND (reference sequence).

This clonotype was seen many times. The V call is TRBV29-1, the J call TRBJ2-1; weak D call: TRBD1 (6 bases). Trimming stripped 3 bases from V and 4 bases from J, with 10 bases between. Per germline, CDR1 SQVTM and CDR2 ANQGSEA. The CDR3 has 13 residues. The CDR3 DNA reads TGCAGCGTTGACACAGGGCTTTACAATGAGCAGTTCTTC. It specifies CSVDTGLYNEQFF.

There are many counts of this clonotype. The chain combines TRBV14 with TRBJ2-3; a weak D match, TRBD2 (5 bases). V lost 1 base, J lost 0 bases, and 14 bases lay in between. CDR1 SGHDN and CDR2 FVKESK come from the germline V gene. The CDR3 spans 17 residues. The CDR3 loop is CASSQAEAFTSTDTQYF. The CDR3 bases are TGTGCCAGCAGCCAAGCGGAGGCATTCACTAGCACAGATACGCAGTATTTT.

Comments on this clonotype: This may arise from a read error, as a much more abundant clone is one base away. The chain carries TRBV20-1 and TRBJ1-1; the D is unclear. This CDR3 is 12 amino acids long. Germline V CDR1 and CDR2: DFQATT, SNEGSKA (reference sequence). CDR3 sequence (DNA): TGCAGTGCTAGAGGGAGTGGAACTGAAGCTCTCTTT. Residues: CSARGSGTEALF.

This clonotype was observed at least ten times. This chain links TRBV7-9 with TRBJ2-5, with D unclear. Germline values: CDR1 SEHNR, CDR2 FQNEAQ (reference sequence). The CDR3 has 11 amino acids. Trimming took off 2 bases at V and 4 bases at J, with 2 bases between the two ends. The CDR3 spells CASSLLETQYF. The DNA for the CDR3 is TGTGCCAGCAGCTTACTAGAGACCCAGTACTTC.

This clonotype showed up many times. This chain uses TRBV19 with TRBJ2-1; D possibly corresponds to TRBD2 (5 bases). The V and J ends lost 4 bases and 2 bases respectively, with 12 bases between them. Germline CDR1 LNHDA, CDR2 SQIVND (reference sequence). The CDR3 covers 15 residues. CDR3 in DNA: TGTGCCAGTAGTAAGGAAGCGGAGACCTACAATGAGCAGTTCTTC. Its protein product is CASSKEAETYNEQFF.

The table lists this clonotype with many counts. The rearrangement joins TRBV6-1 to TRBJ2-3; D could derive from TRBD1 or TRBD2 (5 bases each). V was pared by 7 bases and J by 4 bases, with 9 bases between. The CDR3 is 12 residues long. Germline lookup yields CDR1 MNHNS and CDR2 SASEGT. This CDR3 reads CASTLGADTQYF. CDR3 bases: TGTGCCAGCACTTTGGGGGCAGATACGCAGTATTTT.

This clonotype was recorded many times. The CDR3 is CSAAGQGLETQYF. In DNA, the CDR3 is TGCAGTGCCGCGGGACAGGGATTAGAGACCCAGTACTTC. This rearrangement joins TRBV20-1 to TRBJ2-5; 9 nucleotides agree with TRBD1. CDR1 and CDR2 from the germline V gene are DFQATT and SNEGSKA (reference sequence). V was clipped by 6 bases and J by 4 bases; unmatched bases: 6. The length of the CDR3 is 13 residues.

This clonotype has at least ten counts. The rearrangement uses TRBV3-1 and TRBJ2-2; no clear D. The germline V gene has CDR1 LGHDT and CDR2 YNNKEL (reference sequence). The CDR3 length is 12 residues. V was trimmed by 3 bases and J by 6 bases, leaving 5 bases between them. The CDR3 nucleotides are TGTGCCAGCAGCCATCGGTCCGGGGAGCTGTTTTTT. As protein: CASSHRSGELFF.

Worth noting for this clonotype: A much bigger clone sits one base away, suggesting this may be a read error. The V gene is TRBV12-3 or TRBV12-4, the J gene TRBJ2-5; D perhaps matches TRBD2 (6 bases). Deletions cut 7 bases from V and 6 bases from J, with 15 bases between. This CDR3 is 13 amino acids long. The CDR3 DNA reads as TGTGCCAGCACCTTGGGGGGAGGAAAGACCCAGTACTTC. Translation: CASTLGGGKTQYF.

This clonotype has at least ten counts. The chain carries TRBV6-2 or TRBV6-3 and TRBJ2-2; 10 bases align to TRBD2. With V trimmed by 7 bases and J by 7 bases, 9 bases remained unmatched. Germline V lookup: CDR1 MNHEY, CDR2 SVGEGT. The CDR3 spans 15 residues. This CDR3 reads CASKLASGSGGELFF. DNA of the CDR3: TGTGCCAGCAAGCTAGCTAGCGGGAGTGGCGGGGAGCTGTTTTTT.